This paragraph reports one T cell receptor (beta chain). While infection was still active, Seattle patients were enrolled and then followed longitudinally. This sample stems from a study of blood T cell repertoires in COVID-19. Study details: Material from acute and convalescent COVID-19 was sourced from the United States, Italy and Spain. Sources were T cells, B-cell-depleted T cells, or PBMCs; the material itself was cDNA or gDNA.

Authors' methods: Amplifying reference gene primers gave estimates of nucleated cell counts. TCRdb's table, derived via immunoSEQ multiplex PCR, lists solely in-frame clones and lacks some. The D gene and trimming were derived from the DNA, and the V and J assignments and clone size from that table. The top ten clones hold approximately 6% of a sample with 200,000 to 300,000 clones, 86% of them seen once. Sequencing was carried out using peripheral blood. The source is a woman aged 80 or over with COVID-19, enrolled during active disease.

The CDR3 nucleotides read TGTGCCAGTAAAGGGACAGGGATAACAGATACGCAGTATTTT. Protein product: CASKGTGITDTQYF. The chain uses TRBV19 and TRBJ2-3, with 9 bases identical to TRBD1. The V gene's germline CDR1 is LNHDA and CDR2 SQIVND (reference sequence). V dropped 7 bases and J dropped 3; count of bases not matched to a gene: 5. The CDR3 has 14 amino acids.